The rows below give T cell receptor beta chains drawn from one sample of a study of radiation and T cells in renal cell carcinoma. Sequencing was performed with immunoSEQ multiplex PCR; in TCRdb, only in-frame clones are kept and a portion is missing. The sample contains approximately 49,000 clones, roughly 80% of which appear only once. Sample: blood, taken from a patient whose treatment included radiotherapy and nephrectomy. These receptors all stem from a woman in her sixties or seventies with renal cell carcinoma. The CDR3 runs from the conserved cysteine through the conserved F or W. The order of the fields is D gene, J gene, clone size, V gene, CDR3 DNA, CDR3 protein. The D gene is left open where the match is weak. Expanded clones are given a class, and other clones once, few, many or no size at all.

D: .; J: TRBJ2-7; size: .; V: TRBV7-6; DNA: TGTGCCAGCAGTTATGGGACGGCGAGCAAGCAGTACTTC; CDR3: CASSYGTASKQYF
D: TRBD1; J: TRBJ2-7; size: few; V: TRBV9; DNA: TGTGCCAGCAGCGTGACAGGGAGCGGCGAGCAGTACTTC; CDR3: CASSVTGSGEQYF
D: TRBD1; J: TRBJ2-7; size: .; V: TRBV19; DNA: TGTGCCAGTAGTCAGGGGACAGACTCCTACGAGCAGTACTTC; CDR3: CASSQGTDSYEQYF
D: .; J: TRBJ2-1; size: .; V: TRBV6-1; DNA: TGTGCCAGCACCAAAACCACTAGCTACAATGAGCAGTTCTTC; CDR3: CASTKTTSYNEQFF
D: TRBD1; J: TRBJ2-7; size: once; V: TRBV4-3; DNA: TGCGCCAGCAGCCAATCGAGGACAGGCGAGCAGTACTTC; CDR3: CASSQSRTGEQYF
D: TRBD2; J: TRBJ2-5; size: .; V: TRBV4-1; DNA: TGCGCCAGCAGCCAAGAACGAGCGGGAGCCGCCCAAGAGACCCAGTACTTC; CDR3: CASSQERAGAAQETQYF
D: TRBD2; J: TRBJ2-1; size: .; V: TRBV6-6; DNA: TGTGCCAGCAGTCGCTCCATAGCGGGGGGGAGGGATGAGCAGTTCTTC; CDR3: CASSRSIAGGRDEQFF
D: .; J: TRBJ1-6; size: .; V: TRBV5-1; DNA: TGCGCCAGCAGCTTGGCTGGTCCGGGTAATTCACCCCTCCACTTT; CDR3: CASSLAGPGNSPLHF
D: .; J: TRBJ1-5; size: .; V: TRBV21-1; DNA: TGTGCCAGCAGCAAAGAGGGGATTAGCAATCAGCCCCAGCATTTT; CDR3: CASSKEGISNQPQHF
D: TRBD2; J: TRBJ2-2; size: .; V: TRBV7-9; DNA: TGTGCCAGCAGCCGCCGAGGAGCGGGGGTAACCGGGGAGCTGTTTTTT; CDR3: CASSRRGAGVTGELFF
D: TRBD2; J: TRBJ2-5; size: .; V: TRBV29-1; DNA: TGCAGCGTTGATTCACGGACTAGCGGGAGGCCCGGGGAGACCCAGTACTTC; CDR3: CSVDSRTSGRPGETQYF
D: .; J: TRBJ2-3; size: .; V: TRBV7-2; DNA: TGTGCCAGCAGCACAAGAGGGGGGTACCGGACTACAGATACGCAGTATTTT; CDR3: CASSTRGGYRTTDTQYF
D: .; J: TRBJ1-1; size: .; V: TRBV4-1; DNA: TGCGCCAGCAGCCAAGAAGGCAGGGAGAACACTGAAGCTTTCTTT; CDR3: CASSQEGRENTEAFF
D: .; J: TRBJ2-2; size: .; V: TRBV5-5; DNA: TGTGCCAGCAGCTGGGCCGGGACTCCGAACACCGGGGAGCTGTTTTTT; CDR3: CASSWAGTPNTGELFF
D: .; J: TRBJ2-2; size: few; V: TRBV7-9; DNA: TGTGCCACCCCGGACTCGATAAACACCGGGGAGCTGTTTTTT; CDR3: CATPDSINTGELFF